What follows are 28 T cell receptor beta chains derived from one specimen sequenced in a study of T-cell memory formation after mild COVID-19. Via MiXCR, TCRdb re-called the 5' RACE reads, giving one row per CDR3 protein. The repertoire holds roughly 400,000 distinct CDR3 sequences, with about 16% as singletons. The material sequenced was PBMCs or a T cell subset sorted from them (not recorded which). These receptors all stem from a man between 18 and 35 years old who had mild COVID-19 (a few samples of this study predate the infection). Cell type and time point are not known.

There are a few counts of this clonotype. This chain uses TRBV7-9 with TRBJ2-7, with D maybe TRBD2 (5 bases). The CDR3 totals 12 residues. Germline values: CDR1 SEHNR, CDR2 FQNEAQ (reference sequence). Trimming stripped 3 bases from V and 6 bases from J, with 9 bases between. This chain's CDR3 is CASSFFEGEQYF. The CDR3 DNA sequence: TGTGCCAGCAGCTTCTTTGAGGGCGAGCAGTACTTC.

This clonotype has more than one count but fewer than ten. J is TRBJ1-5 and V is TRBV6-2 or TRBV6-3; D is unclear. Trimming removed 5 bases at V and 5 bases at J, with 7 bases between. The germline V gene has CDR1 MNHEY and CDR2 SVGEGT. The CDR3 spans 12 residues. This CDR3 is CASSARDQPQHF. CDR3 DNA sequence: TGTGCCAGCAGTGCTCGGGATCAGCCCCAGCATTTT.

The chain couples TRBV2 to TRBJ2-3; no definite D call. Germline V gives CDR1 SNHLY, CDR2 FYNNEI. The CDR3 covers 14 residues. Deletions cut 1 base from V and 2 bases from J, with 7 bases between. The CDR3 here is CASSEEQSTDTQYF. CDR3 DNA: TGTGCCAGCAGTGAAGAGCAGTCCACAGATACGCAGTATTTT.

A few counts support this clonotype. V is TRBV30 and J is TRBJ1-5; perhaps TRBD1 as D (5 bases). The CDR3 is 14 residues long. V shed 1 base and J shed 1 base, with 8 bases lying between them. The germline gives CDR1 GTSNPN, CDR2 SVGIG (reference sequence). The CDR3 coding sequence is TGTGCCTGGAGTGGCGGGGGGAGCAATCAGCCCCAGCATTTT. This gives the protein CAWSGGGSNQPQHF.

The chain couples TRBV20-1 to TRBJ2-5; 13 bases are a match to TRBD2. There are 14 residues in the CDR3. The germline CDR1 and CDR2 sequences are DFQATT and SNEGSKA (reference sequence). V lost 5 bases to trimming and J lost 4 bases; unmatched junction nucleotides: 4. DNA for the CDR3: TGCAGTGCTGGGACTAGCGGGGAAGGAGAGACCCAGTACTTC. It translates to CSAGTSGEGETQYF.

The sample holds many counts of this clonotype. This sequence joins TRBV5-1 and TRBJ1-1, with D possibly matching TRBD1 (5 bases). Germline V gene sequence: CDR1 SGHRS, CDR2 YFSETQ. V was trimmed by 2 bases and J by 6 bases, leaving 17 bases between them. This CDR3 has 15 amino acids. The CDR3: CASSFVGGTQSEAFF. CDR3 nucleotides: TGCGCCAGCAGCTTCGTTGGGGGGACCCAGTCTGAAGCTTTCTTT.

The rearrangement uses TRBV20-1 and TRBJ1-1; no reliable D call. CDR1 DFQATT and CDR2 SNEGSKA come from the germline V gene (reference sequence). The length of the CDR3 is 15 residues. Trimming pared 5 bases from V and 0 bases from J, leaving 16 bases between. The CDR3 region is CSAALFGQLNTEAFF. As DNA, the CDR3 is TGCAGTGCTGCCCTCTTTGGGCAGTTGAACACTGAAGCTTTCTTT.

CDR3 nucleotide sequence: TGTGCCACCTCGGACAAGCACTATGGCTACACCTTC. This codes for CATSDKHYGYTF. This chain uses TRBV12-3 or TRBV12-4 with TRBJ1-2; D is perhaps TRBD1 (5 bases). The CDR3 sequence is 12 residues long. V lost 10 bases to trimming and J lost 3 bases, with 12 bases between them.

Many counts were recorded for this clonotype. The chain links TRBV27 to TRBJ2-7; 7 bases line up with TRBD2. V trimming: 5 bases; J trimming: 4 bases; junction bases outside the gene matches: 11. This CDR3 is 15 amino acids long. CDR1 MNHEY and CDR2 SMNVEV come from the germline V gene (reference sequence). The DNA for the CDR3 is TGTGCCAGCAGTCCCGTAAGCGGGATGATTTACGAGCAGTACTTC. Translation: CASSPVSGMIYEQYF.

This clonotype was observed a few times. The gene calls are TRBV10-3 and TRBJ1-1; D is unresolved. Trimming cost V 7 bases and J 5 bases, with 14 bases left between them. This CDR3 spans 13 amino acids. Looked up from germline, CDR1 is ENHRY and CDR2 is SYGVKD. The CDR3 reads CAINLNTETEAFF. The DNA of the CDR3 is TGTGCCATCAATTTAAACACGGAAACTGAAGCTTTCTTT.

The rearrangement links TRBV6-1 to TRBJ2-3, with D unclear. The V end was cut by 5 bases, the J end by 0 bases, with 9 bases between. The germline V gene encodes CDR1 MNHNS and CDR2 SASEGT. This CDR3 is built from 14 residues. DNA for the CDR3: TGTGCCAGCAGTTTGCAGATGAGCACAGATACGCAGTATTTT. Residues: CASSLQMSTDTQYF.

The chain recombines TRBV4-3 with TRBJ2-4; D is unresolved. The CDR3 has 12 amino acids. Germline loops: CDR1 LGHNA, CDR2 YSLEER. V dropped 3 bases and J dropped 3 bases, with 3 bases sitting between them. The CDR3 reads CASSQDKNIQYF. The CDR3 coding sequence is TGCGCCAGCAGCCAGGACAAAAACATTCAGTACTTC.

This clonotype was seen ten or more times. The CDR3 nucleotides are TGCAGTGCTGTGGGCGGGGGGGCAGATACGCAGTATTTT. It yields the protein CSAVGGGADTQYF. This sequence joins TRBV20-1 and TRBJ2-3; 9 bases match TRBD2. The CDR3 totals 13 residues. The trim removed 5 bases at V and 4 bases at J, leaving 4 bases unmatched. The germline gives CDR1 DFQATT, CDR2 SNEGSKA (reference sequence).

The rearrangement links TRBV4-1 to TRBJ1-2, with D unclear. CDR1 MGHRA and CDR2 YSYEKL come from the germline V gene. This CDR3 region has 15 residues. V lost 0 bases and J lost 2, with 10 bases in between. The DNA for the CDR3 is TGCGCCAGCAGCCAAGACAACAGAGAGAACTATGGCTACACCTTC. Its translation is CASSQDNRENYGYTF.

The chain combines TRBV7-2 with TRBJ1-4; D might be TRBD1 (6 bases). Looked up from germline, CDR1 is SGHTA and CDR2 is FQGNSA. This CDR3 comprises 15 residues. The germline V and J ends were trimmed by 2 bases and 8 bases, with 15 bases remaining between them. The CDR3 reads CASSLSGGRGEKLFF. In DNA, the CDR3 is TGTGCCAGCAGCTTATCCGGGGGAAGGGGGGAAAAACTGTTTTTT.

This clonotype has just a few counts. CDR3 DNA: TGTGCCAGCGACCGGGACAGGGGGACTGAAGCTTTCTTT. It translates to CASDRDRGTEAFF. The chain recombines TRBV18 with TRBJ1-1, with TRBD1 matching over 11 bases. This CDR3 is built from 13 residues. The germline CDR1 and CDR2 sequences are KGHSH and LQKENI. Trimming cost V 8 bases and J 5 bases; bases outside gene matches: 4.

V and J are TRBV6-5 and TRBJ1-2; the D is unclear. Germline CDR1 and CDR2: MNHEY and SVGAGI. The CDR3 runs to 14 residues. V lost 6 bases and J lost 2, with 13 bases in between. The CDR3 reads CASSSTVDNYGYTF. In nucleotides, the CDR3 is TGTGCCAGCAGCTCCACAGTTGACAACTATGGCTACACCTTC.

The chain has TRBV9 and TRBJ2-5; unclear D gene. The V and J ends lost 0 bases and 3 bases respectively, with 6 bases between them. There are 13 residues in the CDR3. Germline V CDR1 and CDR2: SGDLS, YYNGEE. The chain's CDR3 is CASSVDEEETQYF. The DNA for the CDR3 is TGTGCCAGCAGCGTAGACGAGGAAGAGACCCAGTACTTC.

The chain combines TRBV20-1 with TRBJ2-3, with D hard to call. This CDR3 is built from 12 residues. Trimming cost V 5 bases and J 5 bases, with 11 bases left between them. The V gene's germline CDR1 is DFQATT and CDR2 SNEGSKA (reference sequence). The CDR3: CSAAGTGDTQYF. CDR3 nucleotides: TGCAGTGCTGCAGGAACGGGAGATACGCAGTATTTT.

This clonotype was found a few times. The J gene is TRBJ2-5, the V gene TRBV9, with 12 bases aligning to TRBD2. The CDR3 is 17 residues long. The trim removed 6 bases at V and 0 bases at J, leaving 9 bases unmatched. Germline lookup yields CDR1 SGDLS and CDR2 YYNGEE. In DNA, the CDR3 is TGTGCCAGCACCCGAGGGCTAGCGGGGGGGAACCAAGAGACCCAGTACTTC. It translates to CASTRGLAGGNQETQYF.

The chain has TRBV5-1 and TRBJ1-2, with 7 bases fitting TRBD1. This CDR3 region has 15 residues. Germline assignment: CDR1 SGHRS and CDR2 YFSETQ. Trimming took 0 bases from V and 4 from J; bases not matched to a gene: 6. CDR3 DNA sequence: TGCGCCAGCAGCTTGGGAACAGGGGACCCCTATGGCTACACCTTC. Residues: CASSLGTGDPYGYTF.

The J gene is TRBJ1-2, the V gene TRBV11-2, with D possibly TRBD1 on 5 matching bases. Germline values: CDR1 SGHAT, CDR2 FQNNGV. Trimming shortened V by 5 bases and J by 6 bases, and 19 bases separated the two germline ends. The CDR3 extends over 15 amino acids. CDR3 region: CASSPTAGSDNGYTF. DNA of the CDR3: TGTGCCAGCAGCCCCACGGCAGGGTCCGATAATGGCTACACCTTC.

In this sample, this clonotype turned up a few times. The rearrangement links TRBV7-2 to TRBJ2-1; TRBD2 matches 9 bases. The ends lost 1 base at V and 6 bases at J; junction bases unmatched: 1. This CDR3 is built from 14 residues. Per germline, CDR1 SGHTA and CDR2 FQGNSA. CDR3 in amino acids: CASSLEGLANEQFF. The CDR3 region has the DNA TGTGCCAGCAGCTTAGAGGGACTAGCCAATGAGCAGTTCTTC.

This clonotype was counted only a few times. The rearrangement uses TRBV28 and TRBJ1-2; 8 positions match TRBD1. V shed 7 bases and J 3 bases; nucleotides not matched to a gene: 7. Germline CDR1 is MDHEN and CDR2 is SYDVKM. This CDR3 spans 14 amino acids. CDR3 amino acids: CASTPPDRDYGYTF. The CDR3 DNA is TGTGCCAGCACCCCACCGGACAGGGACTATGGCTACACCTTC.

This clonotype was observed a single time. The chain couples TRBV28 to TRBJ2-1; TRBD1 matches at 10 bases. Trimming removed 6 bases from V and 8 bases from J; junction bases left unmatched: 7. The CDR3 is made up of 14 amino acids. Germline CDR1 and CDR2: MDHEN and SYDVKM. The CDR3 loop is CASRRDRGSHEQFF. The CDR3 nucleotides read TGTGCCAGCAGACGGGACAGGGGTTCCCATGAGCAGTTCTTC. The variable domain in full, with the rest retrieved from reference TRBV28 and TRBJ2-1, is DVKVTQSSRYLVKRTGEKVFLECVQDMDHENMFWYRQDPGLGLRLIYFSYDVKMKEKGDIPEGYSVSREKKERFSLILESASTNQTSMYLCASRRDRGSHEQFFGPGTRLTVL.

This clonotype was detected a few times. This chain uses TRBV3-1 with TRBJ2-3; 7 bases fit TRBD1. The CDR3 consists of 18 residues. Germline CDR1 LGHDT, CDR2 YNNKEL (reference sequence). J was trimmed by 1 base and V by 0 bases; bases with no gene match: 10. The CDR3 protein is CASSQDLAGTGGTDTQYF. The CDR3 DNA follows: TGTGCCAGCAGCCAAGACCTGGCAGGCACAGGGGGCACAGATACGCAGTATTTT.

This clonotype was observed a handful of times. The gene calls are TRBV7-2 and TRBJ1-5; weak D call: TRBD1 (5 bases). Trimming pared 3 bases from V and 0 bases from J, leaving 9 bases between. The CDR3 has 15 residues. In germline, CDR1 is SGHTA, CDR2 FQGNSA. The CDR3 bases are TGTGCCAGCAGCTTCACAGGCAATAGCAATCAGCCCCAGCATTTT. Encoded protein: CASSFTGNSNQPQHF.

The J gene is TRBJ2-5, the V gene TRBV4-2; possibly TRBD1 or TRBD2 for D (5 bases each). There are 15 residues in the CDR3. V dropped 1 base and J dropped 5 bases, with 14 bases sitting between them. CDR1 LGHNA and CDR2 YNFKEQ come from the germline V gene. The CDR3 reads CASSQVPGPPETQYF. The CDR3 DNA is TGTGCCAGCAGCCAAGTCCCGGGGCCCCCTGAGACCCAGTACTTC.